These T cell receptor beta chains were read from a single sample in a study of blood T cell repertoires in COVID-19. Profiled with immunoSEQ multiplex PCR; TCRdb holds only in-frame clones, not every one. This sample yields tens of thousands of clones, of which roughly 80% are seen a single time; 5.3% belongs to the top ten. The sequenced sample was peripheral blood. These receptors all stem from a man in his 70s with acute or convalescent COVID-19. CDR3s include the opening cysteine and the closing phenylalanine or tryptophan. The order of the fields is V gene, D gene, clone size, J gene, CDR3 DNA, CDR3 protein. A D gene is named only where the DNA matches it firmly. Only some rows state a clone size, as once, few, many or a class for expanded clones.

V gene: TRBV5-1
D gene: -
clone size: -
J gene: TRBJ1-1
CDR3 DNA: TGCGCCAGCAGCCCGGGGTACACTGAAGCTTTCTTT
CDR3 protein: CASSPGYTEAFF

V gene: TRBV5-1
D gene: TRBD1
clone size: -
J gene: TRBJ2-5
CDR3 DNA: TGCGCCAGCAGCTTCTTAAGGGACAGGGCAGAGGAGACCCAGTACTTC
CDR3 protein: CASSFLRDRAEETQYF

V gene: TRBV14
D gene: -
clone size: -
J gene: TRBJ2-5
CDR3 DNA: TGTGCCAGCAGCTTACGACAGTACCAAGAGACCCAGTACTTC
CDR3 protein: CASSLRQYQETQYF

V gene: TRBV2
D gene: TRBD1
clone size: -
J gene: TRBJ2-1
CDR3 DNA: TGTGCCAGCACCATAGGGACAGGGGGTGAGCAGTTCTTC
CDR3 protein: CASTIGTGGEQFF

V gene: TRBV11-2
D gene: TRBD2
clone size: -
J gene: TRBJ2-3
CDR3 DNA: TGTGCCAGCAGCCCACTAGCGGGGGGGCCAGATACGCAGTATTTT
CDR3 protein: CASSPLAGGPDTQYF

V gene: TRBV28
D gene: -
clone size: -
J gene: TRBJ1-4
CDR3 DNA: TGTGCCAGCAGCCCCCCAGGGGCGAACGGGGAAAAACTGTTTTTT
CDR3 protein: CASSPPGANGEKLFF

V gene: TRBV3-1/TRBV3-2
D gene: TRBD1
clone size: -
J gene: TRBJ2-4
CDR3 DNA: TGTGCCAGCAGCCGAACGGACAGGGCTAAAAACATTCAGTACTTC
CDR3 protein: CASSRTDRAKNIQYF

V gene: TRBV10-3
D gene: -
clone size: few
J gene: TRBJ1-2
CDR3 DNA: TGTGCCATCACCGGCGGCTATGGCTACACCTTC
CDR3 protein: CAITGGYGYTF

V gene: TRBV4-1
D gene: -
clone size: -
J gene: TRBJ2-1
CDR3 DNA: TGCGCCAGCAGCCAAATTCTACCGGGACATTGGGCCGATGAGCAGTTCTTC
CDR3 protein: CASSQILPGHWADEQFF

V gene: TRBV5-5
D gene: TRBD1
clone size: -
J gene: TRBJ2-5
CDR3 DNA: TGTGCCAGCAGCGTTAACAGGGGGCAAGAGACCCAGTACTTC
CDR3 protein: CASSVNRGQETQYF

V gene: TRBV25-1
D gene: -
clone size: -
J gene: TRBJ1-4
CDR3 DNA: TGTGCCAGCAGTGTCGGGGTATCCTCAACTAATGAAAAACTGTTTTTT
CDR3 protein: CASSVGVSSTNEKLFF

V gene: TRBV2
D gene: TRBD1
clone size: few
J gene: TRBJ2-2
CDR3 DNA: TGTGCCAGCAGGATGACAGGGATAACCGGGGAGCTGTTTTTT
CDR3 protein: CASRMTGITGELFF

V gene: TRBV25-1
D gene: TRBD1
clone size: -
J gene: TRBJ1-2
CDR3 DNA: TGTGCCAGCAGTGAGAAGGGACAGGTCTATGGCTACACCTTC
CDR3 protein: CASSEKGQVYGYTF

V gene: TRBV28
D gene: -
clone size: -
J gene: TRBJ1-6
CDR3 DNA: TGTGCCAGCAGCTGGAGGGTCCGGAATTCACCCCTCCACTTT
CDR3 protein: CASSWRVRNSPLHF

V gene: TRBV5-1
D gene: TRBD1
clone size: few
J gene: TRBJ2-2
CDR3 DNA: TGCGCCAGCAGCTTTTCGGGACAGGGGAACACCGGGGAGCTGTTTTTT
CDR3 protein: CASSFSGQGNTGELFF

V gene: TRBV5-4
D gene: TRBD2
clone size: -
J gene: TRBJ2-5
CDR3 DNA: TGTGCCAGCAGCGTCGGGACTAGCGTACAAGAGACCCAGTACTTC
CDR3 protein: CASSVGTSVQETQYF

V gene: TRBV3-1/TRBV3-2
D gene: -
clone size: -
J gene: TRBJ1-4
CDR3 DNA: TGTGCCAGCAGCCAAGATGGCATTCCTGCTAATGAAAAACTGTTTTTT
CDR3 protein: CASSQDGIPANEKLFF

V gene: TRBV13
D gene: -
clone size: -
J gene: TRBJ1-1
CDR3 DNA: TGTGCCAGCAGCCACTATGGGTCCCTGACTGAAGCTTTCTTT
CDR3 protein: CASSHYGSLTEAFF

V gene: TRBV6-1
D gene: -
clone size: -
J gene: TRBJ1-3
CDR3 DNA: TGTGCCAGCAGTGAGGGCCTTTACTCTGGAAACACCATATATTTT
CDR3 protein: CASSEGLYSGNTIYF

V gene: TRBV4-1
D gene: -
clone size: -
J gene: TRBJ2-7
CDR3 DNA: TGCGCCAGCAGCCAAGATCGGGGGACAGACTCCTACGAGCAGTACTTC
CDR3 protein: CASSQDRGTDSYEQYF

V gene: TRBV5-3
D gene: -
clone size: once
J gene: TRBJ2-3
CDR3 DNA: TGTGCCAGAAGCTTGGCCCTTTGTCGGACAGACACAGATACGCAGTATTTT
CDR3 protein: CARSLALCRTDTDTQYF

V gene: TRBV4-2
D gene: TRBD2
clone size: -
J gene: TRBJ2-3
CDR3 DNA: TGTGCCAGCAGCCAAGTATTCGGGCGTGGGAGACTAGCCAAACCTAGCACAGATACGCAGTATTTT
CDR3 protein: CASSQVFGRGRLAKPSTDTQYF

V gene: TRBV3-1/TRBV3-2
D gene: -
clone size: -
J gene: TRBJ1-6
CDR3 DNA: TGTGCCGCCTATCTAACGGGTTCACCCCTCCACTTT
CDR3 protein: CAAYLTGSPLHF

V gene: TRBV18
D gene: TRBD1
clone size: -
J gene: TRBJ1-2
CDR3 DNA: TGTGCCAGCTCACCCGGACAGGGGACATATGGCTACACCTTC
CDR3 protein: CASSPGQGTYGYTF

V gene: TRBV14
D gene: -
clone size: -
J gene: TRBJ1-5
CDR3 DNA: TGTGCCAGCAGCCAAGGAACTGCTCAGCCCCAGCATTTT
CDR3 protein: CASSQGTAQPQHF

V gene: TRBV27
D gene: TRBD2
clone size: -
J gene: TRBJ2-4
CDR3 DNA: TGTGCCACTACGCCTCTAGCGGGGGGCGTGATGGCCAAAAACATTCAGTACTTC
CDR3 protein: CATTPLAGGVMAKNIQYF